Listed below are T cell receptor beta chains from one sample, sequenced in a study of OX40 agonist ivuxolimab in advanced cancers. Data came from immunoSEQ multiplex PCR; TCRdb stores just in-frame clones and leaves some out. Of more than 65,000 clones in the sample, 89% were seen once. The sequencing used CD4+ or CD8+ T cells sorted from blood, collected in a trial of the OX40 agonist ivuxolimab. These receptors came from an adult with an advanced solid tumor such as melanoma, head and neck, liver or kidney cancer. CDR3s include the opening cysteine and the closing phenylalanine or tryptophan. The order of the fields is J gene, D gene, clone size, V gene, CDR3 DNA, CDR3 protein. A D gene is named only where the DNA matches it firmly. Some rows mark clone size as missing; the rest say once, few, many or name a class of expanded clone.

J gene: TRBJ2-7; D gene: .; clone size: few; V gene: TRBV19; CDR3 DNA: TGTGCCAGTAGTATAGACCAGGACGGCTACGAGCAGTACTTC; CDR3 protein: CASSIDQDGYEQYF
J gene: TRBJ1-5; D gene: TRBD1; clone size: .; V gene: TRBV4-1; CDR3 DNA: TGCGCCAGCAGCTTAACAGGGGGCGGCAATCAGCCCCAGCATTTT; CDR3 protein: CASSLTGGGNQPQHF
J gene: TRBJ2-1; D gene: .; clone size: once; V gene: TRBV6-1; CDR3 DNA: TGTGCCAGCAGTTCCTTGGGAAATGGTGAGCAGTTCTTC; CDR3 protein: CASSSLGNGEQFF
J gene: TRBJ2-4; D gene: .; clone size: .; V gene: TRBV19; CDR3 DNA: TGTGCCAGTAGCCCTGGGTGGGGCGCCAAAAACATTCAGTACTTC; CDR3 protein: CASSPGWGAKNIQYF
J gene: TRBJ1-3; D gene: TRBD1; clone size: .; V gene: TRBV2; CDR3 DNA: TGTGCCAGCAGTGGACAGGGTGGGGGAAACACCATATATTTT; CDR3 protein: CASSGQGGGNTIYF
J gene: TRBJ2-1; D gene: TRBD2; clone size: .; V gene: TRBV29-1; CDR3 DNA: TGCAGCGTTGAAGCTTGGACTAGCAGGGATGAGCAGTTCTTC; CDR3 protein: CSVEAWTSRDEQFF
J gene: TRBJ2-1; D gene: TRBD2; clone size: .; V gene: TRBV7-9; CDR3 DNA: TGTGCCAGCAGCCCGAACACCGGGACTAGCGGGGACTCCTACAATGAGCAGTTCTTC; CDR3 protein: CASSPNTGTSGDSYNEQFF
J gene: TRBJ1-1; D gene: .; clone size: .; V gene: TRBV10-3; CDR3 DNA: TGTGCCATCAGTGAGATCGGGGGGAACACTGAAGCTTTCTTT; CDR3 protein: CAISEIGGNTEAFF
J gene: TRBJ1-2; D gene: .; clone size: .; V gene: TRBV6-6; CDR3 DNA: TGTGCCAGCAGACCCGGGGGGGTTGACTATGGCTACACCTTC; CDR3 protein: CASRPGGVDYGYTF
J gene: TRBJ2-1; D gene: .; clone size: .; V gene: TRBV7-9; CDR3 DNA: TGTGCCAGCAGCTTAGAACGAGGGTTGGGGCAGTTCTTC; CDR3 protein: CASSLERGLGQFF
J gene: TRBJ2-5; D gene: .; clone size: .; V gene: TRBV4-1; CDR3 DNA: TGCGCCAGCAGCCAATGGAGGGGAGAGACCCAGTACTTC; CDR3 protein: CASSQWRGETQYF
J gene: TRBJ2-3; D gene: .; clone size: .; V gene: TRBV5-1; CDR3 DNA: TGCGCCAGCAGCTTGTCTAGCGCTAGCACAGATACGCAGTATTTT; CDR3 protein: CASSLSSASTDTQYF
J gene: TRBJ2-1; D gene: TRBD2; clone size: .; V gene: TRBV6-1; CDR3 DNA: TGTGCCATCCGAGGGGCTAGCGGGAGTCGGAATGAGCAGTTCTTC; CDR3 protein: CAIRGASGSRNEQFF
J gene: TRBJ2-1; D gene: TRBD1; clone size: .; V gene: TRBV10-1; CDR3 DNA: TGCGCCAGCAGTCGCGACAGGGGCTCCTACAATGAGCAGTTCTTC; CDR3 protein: CASSRDRGSYNEQFF
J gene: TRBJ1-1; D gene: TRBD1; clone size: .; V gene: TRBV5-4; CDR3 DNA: TGTGCCAGCAGCCTAGTTTTCGGACAGGGTGGTGCTGAAGCTTTCTTT; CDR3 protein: CASSLVFGQGGAEAFF
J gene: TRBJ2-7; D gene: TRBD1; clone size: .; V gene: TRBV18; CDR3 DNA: TGTGCCAGCTCATGGGGGACAGACCGTGAGCAGTACTTC; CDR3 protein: CASSWGTDREQYF
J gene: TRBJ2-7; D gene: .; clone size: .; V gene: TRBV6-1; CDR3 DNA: TGTGCCAGCAGTGAAGTGGGGGACGCCGCCTACGAGCAGTACTTC; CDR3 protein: CASSEVGDAAYEQYF
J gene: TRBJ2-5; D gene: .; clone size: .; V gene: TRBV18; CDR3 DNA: TGTGCCAGCTCACCAAGGGGAGGCTTAGAGACCCAGTACTTC; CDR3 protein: CASSPRGGLETQYF
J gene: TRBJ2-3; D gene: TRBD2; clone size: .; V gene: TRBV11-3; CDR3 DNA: TGTGCCAGCAGCTCGGGGGGGGAGTCGAAAACAGATACGCAGTATTTT; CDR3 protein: CASSSGGESKTDTQYF
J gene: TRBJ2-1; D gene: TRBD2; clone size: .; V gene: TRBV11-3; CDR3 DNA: TGTGCCAGCAGCACCCAAAGCGGGAGTTACAATGAGCAGTTCTTC; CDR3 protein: CASSTQSGSYNEQFF
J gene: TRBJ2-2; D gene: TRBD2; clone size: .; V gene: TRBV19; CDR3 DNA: TGTGCCAGTGGGACTAGCTCCGTCGGGGAGCTGTTTTTT; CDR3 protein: CASGTSSVGELFF
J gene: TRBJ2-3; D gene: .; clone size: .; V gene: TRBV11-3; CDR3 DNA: TGTGCCAGCAGCTCTGACTTCTCTGGTACGCAGTATTTT; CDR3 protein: CASSSDFSGTQYF
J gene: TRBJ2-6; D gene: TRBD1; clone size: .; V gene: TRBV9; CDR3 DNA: TGTGCCAGCAGCGTAGGGCAGGGGGTCAACTCTGGGGCCAACGTCCTGACTTTC; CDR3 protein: CASSVGQGVNSGANVLTF
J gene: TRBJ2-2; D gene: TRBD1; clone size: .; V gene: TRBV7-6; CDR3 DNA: TGTGCCAGCAGCTTAACAGGACAGGGTTGGGAACACGGGGAGCTGTTTTTT; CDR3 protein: CASSLTGQGWEHGELFF
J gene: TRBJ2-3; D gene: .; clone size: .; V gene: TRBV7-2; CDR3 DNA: TGTGCCAGCACGATCGGGGGGCTTTATACGCAGTATTTT; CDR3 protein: CASTIGGLYTQYF
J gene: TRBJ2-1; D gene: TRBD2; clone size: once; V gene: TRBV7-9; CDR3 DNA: TGTGCCAGCAGCTGGAGGACTAGCGGATCACCTATCTACAATGAGCAGTTCTTC; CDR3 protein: CASSWRTSGSPIYNEQFF
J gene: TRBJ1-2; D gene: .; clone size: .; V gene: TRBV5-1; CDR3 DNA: TGCGCCAGCAGCTTGTCCGGGGCCCTCATCCCCACCTTC; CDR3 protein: CASSLSGALIPTF
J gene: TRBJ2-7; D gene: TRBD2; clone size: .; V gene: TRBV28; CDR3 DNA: TGTGCCAGCAGTTTGGGAGGGATAGGCTACGAGCAGTACTTC; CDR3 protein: CASSLGGIGYEQYF
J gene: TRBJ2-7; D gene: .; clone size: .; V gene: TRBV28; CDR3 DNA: TGTGCCAGCAGGGTTGGGGGAGGGGGAGCCCCCTACGAGCAGTACTTC; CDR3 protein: CASRVGGGGAPYEQYF
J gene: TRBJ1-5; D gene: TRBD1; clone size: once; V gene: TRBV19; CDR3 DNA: TGTGCCAGTAGTATTCCGGGACAGAATCAGCCCCAGCATTTT; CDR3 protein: CASSIPGQNQPQHF
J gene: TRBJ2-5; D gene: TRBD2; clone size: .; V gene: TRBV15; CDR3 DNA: TGTGCCACCAGCTCTAGCGGCCAAGAGACCCAGTACTTC; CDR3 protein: CATSSSGQETQYF
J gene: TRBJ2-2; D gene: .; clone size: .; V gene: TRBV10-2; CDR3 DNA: TGCGCCAGCAGTGTAGTTAACCAGGGGACCGGGGAGCTGTTTTTT; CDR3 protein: CASSVVNQGTGELFF
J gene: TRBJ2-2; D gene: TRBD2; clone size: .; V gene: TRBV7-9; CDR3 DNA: TGTGCCAGCAGCTCGATAGCGGGAGCCGGGGAGCTGTTTTTT; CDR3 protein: CASSSIAGAGELFF
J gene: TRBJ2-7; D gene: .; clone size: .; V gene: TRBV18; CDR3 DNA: TGTGCCAGCTCACAATTCTTTGGGTCAGAGAACTACGAGCAGTACTTC; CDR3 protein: CASSQFFGSENYEQYF
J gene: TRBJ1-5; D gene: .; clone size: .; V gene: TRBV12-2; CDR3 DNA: TGTGCAAGTCGCTTAATGTTAGGGCAGGGGGCGAATCAGCCCCAGCATTTT; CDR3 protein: CASRLMLGQGANQPQHF
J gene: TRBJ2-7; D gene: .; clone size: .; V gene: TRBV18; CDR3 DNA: TGTGCCAGCTCGGGGGCCGTGGGTGCTGGTGAGCAGTACTTC; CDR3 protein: CASSGAVGAGEQYF
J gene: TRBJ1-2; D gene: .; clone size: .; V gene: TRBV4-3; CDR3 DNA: TGCGCCAGCAGCCAAGACAATGGACCCGCTAGAGGCTACACCTTC; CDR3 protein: CASSQDNGPARGYTF
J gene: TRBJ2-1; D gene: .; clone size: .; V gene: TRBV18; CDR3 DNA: TGTGCCAGCTCCCCACAGGTGCTCTCCTACAATGAGCAGTTCTTC; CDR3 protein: CASSPQVLSYNEQFF
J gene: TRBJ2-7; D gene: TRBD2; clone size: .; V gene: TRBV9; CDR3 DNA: TGTGCCAGCAGCGTAGGGCTTAGGGGACTAGCGGAGCCGAACGAGCAGTACTTC; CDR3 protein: CASSVGLRGLAEPNEQYF
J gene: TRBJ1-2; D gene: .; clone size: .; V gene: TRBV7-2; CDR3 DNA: TGTGCCAGCAGCTTAGGGTTAGGGGGTAATGGCTACACCTTC; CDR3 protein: CASSLGLGGNGYTF
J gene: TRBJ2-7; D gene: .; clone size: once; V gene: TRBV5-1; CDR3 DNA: TGCGCCAGCAGCTCGGGAGTTAAAATCTACGAGCAGTACTTC; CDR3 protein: CASSSGVKIYEQYF
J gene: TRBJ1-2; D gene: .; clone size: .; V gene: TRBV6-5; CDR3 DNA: TGTGCCAGCAGTTACAGGTTTGGCTACACCTTC; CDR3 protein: CASSYRFGYTF
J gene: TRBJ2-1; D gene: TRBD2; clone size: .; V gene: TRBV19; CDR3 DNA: TGTGCCAGTAGTCCCTTGACTAGCGGGAGCGTCAATGAGCAGTTCTTC; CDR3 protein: CASSPLTSGSVNEQFF
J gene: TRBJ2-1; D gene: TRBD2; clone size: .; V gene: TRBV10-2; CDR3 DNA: TGCGCCAGCAGTGAGCAGCGGGGCGTCTACAATGAGCAGTTCTTC; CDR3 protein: CASSEQRGVYNEQFF
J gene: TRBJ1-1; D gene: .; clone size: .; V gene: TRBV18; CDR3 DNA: TGTGCCAGCTCACCCGGGGTGAACACTGAAGCTTTCTTT; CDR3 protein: CASSPGVNTEAFF
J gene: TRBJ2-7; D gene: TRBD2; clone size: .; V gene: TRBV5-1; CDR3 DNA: TGCGCCAGCAGCTGGGGCGCCGCTAGCGGGAGGGTCCACGAGCAGTACTTC; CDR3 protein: CASSWGAASGRVHEQYF
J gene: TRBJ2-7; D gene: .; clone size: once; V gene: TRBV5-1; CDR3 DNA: TGCGCCAGCAGTGAGGGGAAAGCTTACGAGCAGTACTTC; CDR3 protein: CASSEGKAYEQYF
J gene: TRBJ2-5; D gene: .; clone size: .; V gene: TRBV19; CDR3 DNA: TGTGCCAGTAATTCAGGAGGACAACCGACAGAGACCCAGTACTTC; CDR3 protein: CASNSGGQPTETQYF
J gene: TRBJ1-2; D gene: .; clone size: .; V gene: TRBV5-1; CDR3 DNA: TGCGCCAGCAGCTCCCGGGGCGCCAACTATGGCTACACCTTC; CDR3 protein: CASSSRGANYGYTF
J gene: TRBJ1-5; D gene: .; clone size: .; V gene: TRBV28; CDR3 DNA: TGTGCCAGCGATATTCAGCCCCAGCATTTT; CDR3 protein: CASDIQPQHF
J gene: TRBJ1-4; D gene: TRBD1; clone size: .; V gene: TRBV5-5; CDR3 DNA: TGTGCCAGCAGCGCATGGACAGGGCCAACTAATGAAAAACTGTTTTTT; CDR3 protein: CASSAWTGPTNEKLFF
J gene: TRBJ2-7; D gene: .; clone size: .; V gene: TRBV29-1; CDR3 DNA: TGCAGCGTTGACAATTCCTACGAGCAGTACTTC; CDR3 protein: CSVDNSYEQYF
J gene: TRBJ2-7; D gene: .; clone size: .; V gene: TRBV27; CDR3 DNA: TGTGCCAGCAGTTTATCATCAGGGGCCTACGAGCAGTACTTC; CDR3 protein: CASSLSSGAYEQYF
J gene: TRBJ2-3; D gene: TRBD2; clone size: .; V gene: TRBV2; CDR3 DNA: TGTGCCAGCAAGTCGCGGGAGGCGAGCACAGATACGCAGTATTTT; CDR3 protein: CASKSREASTDTQYF
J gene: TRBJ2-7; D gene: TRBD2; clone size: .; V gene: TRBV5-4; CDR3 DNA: TGTGCCAGCAGCCCGGCTGGGACTAGGGCCTACGAGCAGTACTTC; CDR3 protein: CASSPAGTRAYEQYF